This T cell receptor (beta chain) is drawn from a study of blood T cell repertoires in COVID-19. As for the study in general: Collection of acute and convalescent COVID-19 samples took place in the United States, Italy and Spain. Sources were T cells, B-cell-depleted T cells, or PBMCs; the material itself was cDNA or gDNA.

In the authors' methods: Reference gene primer amplification gave estimated nucleated cell counts. The data were produced by immunoSEQ multiplex PCR, yet TCRdb's version contains in-frame clones alone and is incomplete. Clone size and the V and J calls come from that table; the DNA yielded D and trimming. The sample yields approximately 220,000 clones, 65% to 85% seen once. Germline values: CDR1 MNHNY, CDR2 SVGAGI (reference sequence). V dropped 6 bases and J dropped 6 bases, with 8 bases sitting between them. The CDR3 consists of 11 residues. This TCR derives from a woman over 75 with acute or convalescent COVID-19. The chain joins TRBV6-6 to TRBJ1-1; weak D call: TRBD1 (5 bases). Sequenced material: peripheral blood. The chain's CDR3 is CASRGGAEAFF. The CDR3 coding sequence is TGTGCCAGCAGGGGGGGGGCTGAAGCTTTCTTT.